This TCR beta chain was recorded in a study of T cells in Graves' hyperthyroidism and ophthalmopathy. This clonotype has ten or more counts. The antigen is not known. Points from the study as a whole: Blood also carried most thyroid clonotypes expanded above 0.001. Ophthalmopathy was told apart from stable hyperthyroidism by a 13 V-J model.

Germline values: CDR1 MGHRA, CDR2 YSYEKL. J was trimmed by 5 bases and V by 2 bases; bases with no gene match: 6. The CDR3 covers 15 residues. The authors deemed Graves' hyperthyroidism stable absent ophthalmopathy progression within 18 months. Source material for PBMCs was about 10 ml fresh peripheral blood. Amplification targeted TCR beta CDR3 regions from RNA transcripts. Using the HTBI primer set, a first-round RT-PCR was run on the TCR CDR3. TCRdb analysed the multiplex PCR reads with MiXCR anew, one entry per CDR3 protein. The sample contains 200,000 to 250,000 distinct CDR3 sequences, about a sixth of which appear only once.

This sequence originates from a woman aged 45-65 years with Graves' hyperthyroidism. Sequencing was done on a sample of blood. The chain links TRBV4-1 to TRBJ2-1, with TRBD1 matching 7 bases. The CDR3 sequence is CASSQRGQGDNEQFF. Here the CDR3 DNA reads TGCGCCAGCAGCCAAAGGGGGCAGGGGGACAATGAGCAGTTCTTC.